One and the same sample provided the 10 T cell receptor beta chains below, sequenced in a study of blood T cell repertoires in COVID-19. Sequencing used immunoSEQ multiplex PCR; TCRdb keeps in-frame clones, though not all of them. Here the sample spans roughly 180,000 clones, 81% being singletons. The material sequenced was PBMCs or T cells enriched from blood (not recorded which). The receptors come from a woman aged 40 to 49 with acute COVID-19.

The V call is TRBV3-1 (or the pseudogene TRBV3-2), the J call TRBJ2-1; D perhaps matches TRBD2 (6 bases). The CDR3 loop spans 17 amino acids. The V gene lost 0 bases and the J gene lost 5 bases, with 17 bases spanning the gap. Germline loops: CDR1 LGHDT, CDR2 YNNKEL (reference sequence). The CDR3 nucleotides read TGTGCCAGCAGCCAAGAAATTAGCGGTAGACGCAACAATGAGCAGTTCTTC. This codes for CASSQEISGRRNNEQFF.

There are many counts of this clone. This sequence joins TRBV30 and TRBJ2-2; 11 bases agree with TRBD1. V lost 3 bases, J lost 7 bases, and 10 bases stayed unmatched. The germline gives CDR1 GTSNPN, CDR2 SVGIG (reference sequence). The CDR3 is 16 residues long. The DNA of the CDR3 is TGTGCCTGGAGCCATCCGGACAGGGGGCTCAACGGGGAGCTGTTTTTT. Amino acids: CAWSHPDRGLNGELFF.

The chain employs TRBV25-1 and TRBJ1-1, with TRBD1 as a possible D gene (5 bases). Germline CDR1 and CDR2: MGHDK and SYGVNS. Deletions cut 4 bases from V and 0 bases from J, with 12 bases between. The CDR3 consists of 15 residues. DNA of the CDR3: TGTGCCAGCAGTGGCCTGGGGCAGGTGAACACTGAAGCTTTCTTT. This encodes CASSGLGQVNTEAFF.

The CDR3 nucleotides read TGTGCCAGTAGCCCTACACAGGGTTTGGTTCCTGAGCAGTTCTTC. It encodes CASSPTQGLVPEQFF. The chain carries TRBV19 and TRBJ2-1, with TRBD1 as a possible D gene (6 bases). The CDR3 is 15 amino acids. Germline V gene data show CDR1 as LNHDA and CDR2 as SQIVND (reference sequence). Trimming shortened V by 6 bases and J by 9 bases, and 21 bases separated the two germline ends.

The J gene is TRBJ2-7, the V gene TRBV2; the D is unclear. CDR1 SNHLY and CDR2 FYNNEI come from the germline V gene. The V gene lost 2 bases and the J gene lost 3 bases, with 14 bases spanning the gap. The CDR3 consists of 15 residues. CDR3 sequence (DNA): TGTGCCAGCAGTGAAAGGCAGGCTGCCCTCTACGAGCAGTACTTC. This encodes CASSERQAALYEQYF.

The gene calls are TRBV30 and TRBJ2-1; D remains ambiguous. The CDR3 is made up of 14 amino acids. The germline V and J ends were trimmed by 0 bases and 3 bases, with 9 bases remaining between them. CDR1 GTSNPN and CDR2 SVGIG come from the germline V gene (reference sequence). The CDR3 DNA reads as TGTGCCTGGAGTGTACAGACCGGCTACAATGAGCAGTTCTTC. Translated, it gives CAWSVQTGYNEQFF.

In DNA, the CDR3 is TGCGCCAGCAGGCGGGGACAGGGGGGGGCCAATGAGCAGTTCTTC. Protein sequence: CASRRGQGGANEQFF. The rearrangement joins TRBV10-1 to TRBJ2-1; 11 positions match TRBD1. The V and J ends lost 6 bases and 6 bases, in that order; junction bases with no gene match: 7. Looked up from germline, CDR1 is WNHNN and CDR2 is SYGVQD (reference sequence). The CDR3 sequence is 15 residues long.

There are a few counts of this clone. The genes are TRBV13 and TRBJ2-4, with D possibly matching TRBD1 (5 bases). Trimming pared 0 bases from V and 1 base from J, leaving 10 bases between. There are 16 residues in the CDR3. Germline V gives CDR1 PRHDT, CDR2 FYEKMQ (reference sequence). DNA for the CDR3: TGTGCCAGCAGCTTAGGGCAGTCAGGGGCCAAAAACATTCAGTACTTC. It specifies CASSLGQSGAKNIQYF.

The count of this clone is one. This chain connects TRBV10-3 to TRBJ1-1; maybe TRBD1 (5 bases). This CDR3 has 13 amino acids. Germline V gene lookup returns CDR1 ENHRY and CDR2 SYGVKD. The V and J ends lost 10 bases and 0 bases respectively, with 12 bases between them. DNA for the CDR3: TGTGCCAGCCAGGGCGGTATGAACACTGAAGCTTTCTTT. This gives the protein CASQGGMNTEAFF.

This chain uses TRBV21-1 with TRBJ2-7; the tabulated D call, TRBD2, remains unverified against the DNA. TRBV21-1 is a pseudogene segment. The CDR3 is 14 residues long. For the CDR3, the DNA is TGTGCCAGCACCCCAAAGCGGGAGGGTTACGAGCAGTACGTC. Its translation: CASTPKREGYEQYV.